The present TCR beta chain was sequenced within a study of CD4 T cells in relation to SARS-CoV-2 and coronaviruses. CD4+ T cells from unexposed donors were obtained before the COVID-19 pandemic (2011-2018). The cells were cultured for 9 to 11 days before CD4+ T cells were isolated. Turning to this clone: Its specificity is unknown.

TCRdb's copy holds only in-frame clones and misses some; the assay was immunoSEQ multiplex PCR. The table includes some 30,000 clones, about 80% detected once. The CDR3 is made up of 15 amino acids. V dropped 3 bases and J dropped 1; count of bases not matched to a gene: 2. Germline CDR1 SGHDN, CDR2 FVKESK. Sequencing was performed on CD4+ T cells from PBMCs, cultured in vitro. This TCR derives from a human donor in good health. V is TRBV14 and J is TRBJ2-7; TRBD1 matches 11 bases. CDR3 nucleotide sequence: TGTGCCAGCAGCCAGGGACAGGGGGGTTCCTACGAGCAGTACTTC. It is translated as CASSQGQGGSYEQYF.